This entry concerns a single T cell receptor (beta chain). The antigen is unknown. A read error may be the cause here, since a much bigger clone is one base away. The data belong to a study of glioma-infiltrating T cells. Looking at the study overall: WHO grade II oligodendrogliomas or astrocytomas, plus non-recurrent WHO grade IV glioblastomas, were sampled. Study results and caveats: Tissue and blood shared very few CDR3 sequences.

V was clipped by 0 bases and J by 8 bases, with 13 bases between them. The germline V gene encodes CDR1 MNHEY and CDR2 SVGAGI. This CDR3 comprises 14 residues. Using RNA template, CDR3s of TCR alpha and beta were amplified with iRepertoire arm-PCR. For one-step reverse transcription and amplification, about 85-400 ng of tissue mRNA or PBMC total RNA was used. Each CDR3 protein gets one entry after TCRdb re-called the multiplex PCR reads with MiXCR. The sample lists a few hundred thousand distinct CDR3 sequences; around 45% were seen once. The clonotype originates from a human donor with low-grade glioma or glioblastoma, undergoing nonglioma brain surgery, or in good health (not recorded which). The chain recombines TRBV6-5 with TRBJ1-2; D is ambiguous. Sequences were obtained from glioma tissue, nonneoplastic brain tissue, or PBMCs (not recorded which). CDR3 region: CASSYSSDIGGYTF. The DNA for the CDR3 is TGTGCCAGCAGTTACTCTTCGGATATCGGGGGCTACACCTTC.